The rows below give T cell receptor beta chains drawn from one sample of a study of siplizumab effects on memory and regulatory T cells. TCRdb keeps only in-frame clones here, not all; method: immunoSEQ multiplex PCR. The repertoire holds about 52,000 clones, with about 97% as singletons. Sequenced material: naive CD4+ T cells sorted from blood. These receptors came from a human donor in good health. Each CDR3 is given with its conserved first and last residue. A D gene is named only where the DNA matches it firmly. Clone size, where shown, is once, few, many, or a class for clones that have expanded.

CDR3nt	CDR3aa	abundance	v_gene	j_gene	d_gene
TGTGCCAGCAGCCCCTGGGACAGGGGGCTTGGCTACGAGCAGTACTTC	CASSPWDRGLGYEQYF	.	TRBV11-3	TRBJ2-7	TRBD1
TGTGCCAGCAGCTTACAAGGGTTAGAGACCCAGTACTTC	CASSLQGLETQYF	few	TRBV7-3	TRBJ2-5	.
TGCGCCAGCAGCCAAGCCGGGCCTGGAAACACCATATATTTT	CASSQAGPGNTIYF	.	TRBV4-3	TRBJ1-3	.
TGTGCCAGCAGTTACGAGACCAGGGAGCCCCAGCATTTT	CASSYETREPQHF	.	TRBV6-5	TRBJ1-5	.
TGTGCCAGCAGCTTTTTTCTCACGGGCAATGAGCAGTTCTTC	CASSFFLTGNEQFF	.	TRBV7-9	TRBJ2-1	.
TGTGCCAGCAGCCCGCAGGGGAACACCGGGGAGCTGTTTTTT	CASSPQGNTGELFF	.	TRBV7-2	TRBJ2-2	.
TGTGCCAGCAGCTCACAGGGACGTCGCACCGGGGAGCTGTTTTTT	CASSSQGRRTGELFF	.	TRBV7-9	TRBJ2-2	.
TGCGCCAGCAGCATTGGTCGGGGCCAAGGCGAAAAACTGTTTTTT	CASSIGRGQGEKLFF	.	TRBV5-1	TRBJ1-4	.
TGTGCCAGCACCCCTCGACAGATTAACACTGAAGCTTTCTTT	CASTPRQINTEAFF	.	TRBV5-4	TRBJ1-1	.
TGTGCCAGCAGTTACCCGACTAGCGGCAGCTCCTACGAGCAGTACTTC	CASSYPTSGSSYEQYF	.	TRBV6-5	TRBJ2-7	TRBD2
TGTGCCAGCAGCTTAACCCACAGGGGGCTAGGTTCACCCCTCCACTTT	CASSLTHRGLGSPLHF	.	TRBV7-2	TRBJ1-6	TRBD1
TGTGCCAGCAGCGTAGTACAGGCCACAGATACGCAGTATTTT	CASSVVQATDTQYF	.	TRBV9	TRBJ2-3	.
TGTGCCTGGAAAAGGACAGCCTCCTACGAGCAGTACTTC	CAWKRTASYEQYF	.	TRBV30	TRBJ2-7	.
TGCGCCAGCAGCCAAGCCGGGACTACCCAAGAGACCCAGTACTTC	CASSQAGTTQETQYF	.	TRBV4-3	TRBJ2-5	TRBD2
TGCAGCGGGACACCCGGACAGGGGGCTGTGGATGAGCAGTTCTTC	CSGTPGQGAVDEQFF	.	TRBV29-1	TRBJ2-1	TRBD1
TGTGCCAGCAGCTTTCAAACAGGGAGCTCTGGAAACACCATATATTTT	CASSFQTGSSGNTIYF	.	TRBV7-2	TRBJ1-3	.
TGTGCCAGCAGTCAACCAACAGGGAGTGAAAAACTGTTTTTT	CASSQPTGSEKLFF	.	TRBV6-5	TRBJ1-4	.
TGTGCCAGCAGACCGTCCAGGACTAGCGACATAGGGGATGAGCAGTTCTTC	CASRPSRTSDIGDEQFF	.	TRBV7-9	TRBJ2-1	TRBD2
TGTGCCAGCAGCCTCCGGACTAGCGGGAGTAGGGGGCCCGGGGAGCTGTTTTTT	CASSLRTSGSRGPGELFF	.	TRBV9	TRBJ2-2	TRBD2
TGTGCCAGCAGCTTCGGGCAGTTAAACACTGAAGCTTTCTTT	CASSFGQLNTEAFF	.	TRBV7-9	TRBJ1-1	.
TGTGCCAGCAGCTTTGAGGGCACAGATACGCAGTATTTT	CASSFEGTDTQYF	once	TRBV5-8	TRBJ2-3	.
TGTGCCAGCAGTTACCATACTAGTTCCGAGCAGTACTTC	CASSYHTSSEQYF	.	TRBV6-5	TRBJ2-7	.
TGTGCCAGCAGTCGTAGCGGAGCAACTAGCACAGATACGCAGTATTTT	CASSRSGATSTDTQYF	.	TRBV7-9	TRBJ2-3	.
TGTGCCAGCAGCTTGTCGTACACCGGGGAGCTGTTTTTT	CASSLSYTGELFF	.	TRBV5-8	TRBJ2-2	.
TGTGCCAGCAGCTCTGGACAGGAACCCTATGGCTACACCTTC	CASSSGQEPYGYTF	.	TRBV5-4	TRBJ1-2	TRBD1
TGTGCCAGCAACGACAGGGGAGGTCAGCCCCAGCATTTT	CASNDRGGQPQHF	.	TRBV6-5	TRBJ1-5	TRBD1
TGTGCCAGTAGCTTAATCGACAGGCCGCCCCTGAGGAATGGCTACACCTTC	CASSLIDRPPLRNGYTF	once	TRBV19	TRBJ1-2	.
TGTGCCAGCAGCCTTAGCGCTGGACAGGGGAACTATGGCTACACCTTC	CASSLSAGQGNYGYTF	.	TRBV9	TRBJ1-2	TRBD1
TGTGCCTGGAGTGTATCGGTTGCCTATAATTCACCCCTCCACTTT	CAWSVSVAYNSPLHF	.	TRBV30	TRBJ1-6	.
TGTGCCACCAGCAGACCGACAGGGGGCTCCCCAGAGACCCAGTACTTC	CATSRPTGGSPETQYF	.	TRBV15	TRBJ2-5	TRBD1
TGCAGTGCTACAAAAGTCTACGAGCAGTACTTC	CSATKVYEQYF	once	TRBV20-1	TRBJ2-7	.
TGTGCCAGCAGTGAAGTAGGTATCGAGTGGTTCTTC	CASSEVGIEWFF	.	TRBV6-1	TRBJ2-1	.
TGTGCTAGTGGTTTGGGGGCGGGAGGGCCAGATACGCAGTATTTT	CASGLGAGGPDTQYF	.	TRBV12-5	TRBJ2-3	TRBD2
TGTGCCGGCAGCTTGGGCGGGGGGCACACCGGGGAGCTGTTTTTT	CAGSLGGGHTGELFF	.	TRBV5-6	TRBJ2-2	TRBD2
TGTGCCAGCTCACCAGTCCTAGCGGACCTCACAGATACGCAGTATTTT	CASSPVLADLTDTQYF	.	TRBV18	TRBJ2-3	TRBD2
TGCGCCAGCAGCTTAAGGGAGGCCTATAATTCACCCCTCCACTTT	CASSLREAYNSPLHF	.	TRBV5-1	TRBJ1-6	.
TGCGCCAGCAGTGAGTCGGCAGGGGGCCGGGAGACCCAGTACTTC	CASSESAGGRETQYF	.	TRBV10-1	TRBJ2-5	TRBD1
TGTGCCAGCAGCCGAACAGGGTTCGGAAACACCATATATTTT	CASSRTGFGNTIYF	.	TRBV27	TRBJ1-3	.
TGTGCCAGCTCACCATCGGAGGGATTTAGTTCTGAAGCTTTCTTT	CASSPSEGFSSEAFF	.	TRBV18	TRBJ1-1	.
TGCAGCGTAGGACAGTCCCCCGGGGAGCTGTTTTTT	CSVGQSPGELFF	.	TRBV29-1	TRBJ2-2	.
TGTGCCAGTAGTAGGGCCGGACTAGCCCCAGAAAGGAATGAGCAGTTCTTC	CASSRAGLAPERNEQFF	.	TRBV19	TRBJ2-1	TRBD2
TGTGCCAGCAGTCCGCCCACGCGACAGGCGCTAGCCAAAAACATTCAGTACTTC	CASSPPTRQALAKNIQYF	.	TRBV28	TRBJ2-4	.
TGTGCCTGGAGCACGGGACTAGGGACCTACGAGCAGTACTTC	CAWSTGLGTYEQYF	.	TRBV30	TRBJ2-7	TRBD2
TGCGCCAGCAGCCAAGAGGGCGGACGTGGTAATGAAAAACTGTTTTTT	CASSQEGGRGNEKLFF	.	TRBV4-3	TRBJ1-4	.
TGTGCCTGGAGTGTGGGCTTTAGCAATCAGCCCCAGCATTTT	CAWSVGFSNQPQHF	.	TRBV30	TRBJ1-5	.
TGTGCCAGCAGCTTAACGGGCAATGAGCAGTTCTTC	CASSLTGNEQFF	.	TRBV7-3	TRBJ2-1	.